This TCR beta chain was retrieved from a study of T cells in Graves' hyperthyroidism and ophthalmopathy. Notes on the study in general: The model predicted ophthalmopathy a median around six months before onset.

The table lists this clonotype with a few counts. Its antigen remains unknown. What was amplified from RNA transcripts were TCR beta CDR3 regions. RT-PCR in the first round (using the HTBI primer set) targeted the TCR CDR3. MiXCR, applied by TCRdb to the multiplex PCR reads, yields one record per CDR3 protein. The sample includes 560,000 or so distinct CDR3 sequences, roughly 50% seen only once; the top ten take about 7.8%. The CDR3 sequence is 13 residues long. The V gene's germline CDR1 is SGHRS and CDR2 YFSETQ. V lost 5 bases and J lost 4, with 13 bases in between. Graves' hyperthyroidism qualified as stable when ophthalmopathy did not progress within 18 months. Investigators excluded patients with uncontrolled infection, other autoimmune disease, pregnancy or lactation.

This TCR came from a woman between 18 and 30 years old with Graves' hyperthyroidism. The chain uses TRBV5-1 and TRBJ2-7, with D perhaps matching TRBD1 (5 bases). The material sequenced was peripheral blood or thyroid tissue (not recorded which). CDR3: CASRVDSPYEQYF. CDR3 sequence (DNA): TGCGCCAGCAGGGTAGACAGTCCGTACGAGCAGTACTTC.